The clone carrying this T cell receptor beta chain was seen a handful of times. The repertoire was sequenced with immunoSEQ multiplex PCR; TCRdb's copy has only in-frame clones and lacks some. The table shows 150,000 or so clones, with approximately 82% occurring only once. V was clipped by 7 bases and J by 11 bases; unmatched bases: 4. Germline CDR1 reads MGHDK; CDR2 reads SYGVNS. The CDR3 extends over 13 amino acids. These data are taken from a study of blood T cell repertoires in COVID-19. The sequenced material came from PBMCs or T cells enriched from blood (not recorded which). The gene calls are TRBV25-1 and TRBJ1-6; 11 bases are shared with TRBD1. The source is a man between 60 and 75 years old who had recovered from COVID-19. The CDR3 DNA reads as TGTGCCAGCACAGGGACAGGGGGGACACCCCTCCACTTT. This encodes CASTGTGGTPLHF.